This T cell receptor (beta chain) emerged from a study of tumor-infiltrating lymphocytes in localized non-small cell lung cancer. Study-level information: Some samples were collected after neoadjuvant chemotherapy; smokers, never-smokers and several histologies were included.

The study's findings and limits: Technical variation could not be separated from intratumor heterogeneity here. T-cell fraction did not differ between immunotypes IM1 and IM2. Higher tumor T cell infiltration than in uninvolved lung was supported by TCRbeta sequencing.

Sequencing was performed with immunoSEQ multiplex PCR; in TCRdb, only in-frame clones are kept and a portion is missing. Here the sample spans about 9,200 clones, around three fifths being singletons. Germline CDR1 and CDR2: SGHRS and YFSETQ. The CDR3 extends over 16 amino acids. Trimming pared 0 bases from V and 3 bases from J, leaving 12 bases between. In its sample, this clone was seen once. No antigen is known for it. The sample consisted of uninvolved lung tissue not adjacent to the tumor. V gene TRBV5-1 combines with J gene TRBJ2-2, with D unclear. This clonotype was obtained from a human donor with non-small cell lung cancer. DNA for the CDR3: TGCGCCAGCAGCTTGGCCCTGCGTTTGGACACCGGGGAGCTGTTTTTT. Translation gives CASSLALRLDTGELFF.